One sample yielded the 3 T cell receptor beta chains listed below, sequenced in a study of preoperative IRX-2 immunotherapy in early breast cancer. Method: immunoSEQ multiplex PCR; TCRdb's copy keeps in-frame clones and lacks some. Of approximately 98,000 clones in the sample, roughly 90% were seen once. Treatment here: preoperative locoregional IRX-2 cytokine immunotherapy. Sequences were derived from tumor tissue, sampled after IRX-2 immunotherapy. These receptors were taken from a human donor with breast cancer.

The CDR3 bases are TGCGCCAGCAGCTTGGCCCTAGCGGGGGGGCGTGAGACCCAGTACTTC. This gives the protein CASSLALAGGRETQYF. V gene TRBV5-1 combines with J gene TRBJ2-5; 12 bases map to TRBD2. The germline CDR1 and CDR2 sequences are SGHRS and YFSETQ. V was pared by 0 bases and J by 5 bases, with 5 bases of the junction left unmatched. The CDR3 spans 16 residues.

The chain links TRBV11-3 to TRBJ2-7; perhaps TRBD1 as D (6 bases). The CDR3 consists of 14 residues. V lost 4 bases to trimming and J lost 3 bases, with 13 bases between them. The germline V gene has CDR1 SGHNT and CDR2 YENEEA. In DNA form, the CDR3 reads TGTGCCAGCAGCTCATCAGGGGTCCTCTACGAGCAGTACTTC. It specifies CASSSSGVLYEQYF.

The chain links TRBV10-3 to TRBJ2-6; unclear D gene. This CDR3 is 15 amino acids long. V lost 2 bases, J lost 4 bases, and 9 bases lay in between. The germline V gene encodes CDR1 ENHRY and CDR2 SYGVKD. Written as DNA, the CDR3 is TGTGCCATCAGTGAGACCAGCCCGGGGGCCAACGTCCTGACTTTC. Its protein is CAISETSPGANVLTF.